The present TCR beta chain was sequenced within a study of OX40 agonist ivuxolimab in advanced cancers. Across the study: A mean age of around 66 years, range roughly 20 to 90, was recorded, and roughly 83% were male. Previous treatment with anti-PD-1, anti-PD-L1 or anti-CTLA-4 therapy was allowed; about 37% had received some.

Trimming removed 4 bases from V and 1 base from J, with 16 bases in between. Germline values: CDR1 SGHRS, CDR2 YFSETQ. The CDR3 is 16 amino acids. Clones were read by immunoSEQ multiplex PCR, and TCRdb kept only the in-frame ones, dropping some. The sample lists 74,000 or so clones; about 85% were seen once. Details on this clone: Its antigen is not known.

Findings and caveats of the study: The specificity for antigen of the expanded peripheral T cells was not determined.

The chain links TRBV5-1 to TRBJ2-3; D may be TRBD1 (5 bases). This TCR came from an adult with an advanced solid tumor such as melanoma, head and neck, liver or kidney cancer. This specimen consisted of CD4+ or CD8+ T cells sorted from blood, obtained in a trial of the OX40 agonist ivuxolimab. This CDR3 reads CASSPRTLGGTDTQYF. CDR3 DNA: TGCGCCAGCAGCCCGCGGACGCTAGGGGGCACAGATACGCAGTATTTT.